This T cell receptor beta chain was identified in a study of control samples from healthy donors and cancer patients. The assay was immunoSEQ multiplex PCR, and TCRdb's table has in-frame clones only and misses some. The sample holds 200,000 or so clones; roughly 94% are singletons and the top ten take around 1.5%. Sequencing was done on a sample of blood. This TCR derives from a man aged 45 to 65 in good health.

The CDR3 bases are TGTGCCAGCAGTCCCCGTGTTTACACTGAAGCTTTCTTT. This translates into CASSPRVYTEAFF. The rearrangement uses TRBV7-2 and TRBJ1-1; D gene uncertain. Germline values: CDR1 SGHTA, CDR2 FQGNSA. V was clipped by 6 bases and J by 3 bases, with 11 bases between them. The CDR3 contains 13 residues. The full variable domain, rest sourced from reference TRBV7-2 and TRBJ1-1, is GAGVSQSPSNKVTEKGKDVELRCDPISGHTALYWYRQSLGQGLEFLIYFQGNSAPDKSGLPSDRFSAERTGGSVSTLTIQRTQQEDSAVYLCASSPRVYTEAFFGQGTRLTVV.